Listed here are 23 T cell receptor beta chains from one sample, sequenced in a study of T-cell memory formation after mild COVID-19. A single record per CDR3 protein comes from TCRdb applying MiXCR to the 5' RACE reads. The table has some 290,000 distinct CDR3 sequences, 15% to 20% seen once. Sequencing was carried out using PBMCs or a T cell subset sorted from them (not recorded which). Source of these receptors: a man between 18 and 35 years old who had mild COVID-19 (a few samples of this study predate the infection). Cell type and time point are not known.

The chain couples TRBV20-1 to TRBJ2-7; D possibly corresponds to TRBD2 (5 bases). The V end was cut by 6 bases, the J end by 7 bases, with 10 bases between. The CDR3 is 10 residues long. CDR1 and CDR2 (germline): DFQATT, SNEGSKA (reference sequence). The CDR3 loop reads CSAGDSEQYF. CDR3 sequence (DNA): TGCAGTGCGGGAGACTCAGAGCAGTACTTC.

This rearrangement joins TRBV24-1 to TRBJ2-1; possibly TRBD2 for D (6 bases). Trimming took off 9 bases at V and 8 bases at J, with 13 bases between the two ends. Germline CDR1 KGHDR, CDR2 SFDVKD. This CDR3 has 12 residues. This CDR3 is CATRGSGDEQFF. CDR3 in DNA: TGTGCCACCCGGGGGTCGGGGGATGAGCAGTTCTTC.

This clonotype was seen a handful of times. The chain links TRBV7-2 to TRBJ2-3; 10 bases line up with TRBD2. Germline V lookup: CDR1 SGHTA, CDR2 FQGNSA. The ends lost 5 bases at V and 2 bases at J; junction bases unmatched: 7. The CDR3 loop spans 16 amino acids. CDR3: CASSARTSGFTDTQYF. The CDR3 nucleotides read TGTGCCAGCAGCGCCCGGACTAGCGGATTCACAGATACGCAGTATTTT.

The chain links TRBV10-3 to TRBJ2-3, with a weak D call TRBD2 (6 bases). Germline lookup yields CDR1 ENHRY and CDR2 SYGVKD. Trimming stripped 10 bases from V and 2 bases from J, with 16 bases between. There are 14 residues in the CDR3. The CDR3 sequence: CATWGGTSTDTQYF. The CDR3 DNA follows: TGTGCCACTTGGGGCGGGACTTCCACAGATACGCAGTATTTT.

V gene TRBV5-1 combines with J gene TRBJ2-6, with TRBD1 as a possible D gene (5 bases). Trimming left V 4 bases short and J 9 bases short, with 11 bases between. CDR1 and CDR2 (germline): SGHRS, YFSETQ. This CDR3 spans 13 amino acids. In DNA form, the CDR3 reads TGCGCCAGCAGCGTCGACAGCGTCAACGTCCTGACTTTC. Its protein is CASSVDSVNVLTF.

CDR3 protein: CASSLAGDRGSDQPQHF. CDR3 coding DNA: TGTGCCAGCAGCTTAGCGGGGGACAGGGGGTCCGATCAGCCCCAGCATTTT. This chain uses TRBV7-8 with TRBJ1-5; 11 nucleotides agree with TRBD1. Trimming cost V 0 bases and J 5 bases; bases outside gene matches: 6. CDR3 size: 17 residues. Germline values: CDR1 SGHVS, CDR2 FQNEAQ.

This sequence joins TRBV14 and TRBJ2-5, with 10 nucleotides matching TRBD1. The CDR3 totals 16 residues. V gave up 1 base and J gave up 4 bases; unmatched junction bases: 6. CDR1 and CDR2 from the germline V gene are SGHDN and FVKESK. CDR3: CASSQGLTGGGETQYF. Here the CDR3 DNA reads TGTGCCAGCAGCCAAGGCCTGACAGGGGGCGGAGAGACCCAGTACTTC.

The genes are TRBV7-3 and TRBJ1-1, with 7 bases lining up with TRBD1. The junction had 11 bases not matched to a gene; V was cut back by 3 bases and J by 4 bases. CDR1 and CDR2 (germline): SGHTA, FQGTGA. The CDR3 totals 16 residues. The CDR3 region has the DNA TGTGCCAGCAGCTTGACCCCGGGACAGACGGGCACTGAAGCTTTCTTT. This sequence encodes CASSLTPGQTGTEAFF.

This clonotype was picked up a small number of times. At one boundary the junction diverges from the germline segment, which might be a read error. The rearrangement links TRBV20-1 to TRBJ1-2; unclear D gene. The CDR3 length is 8 residues. CDR1 is DFQATT, CDR2 SNEGSKA, per germline (reference sequence). In DNA form, the CDR3 reads TGCAGTGCTAGAGATCGGGATTTC. It translates to CSARDRDF.

In its sample, this clonotype was seen a few times. This CDR3 is CASSIVRTDNSPLHF. The CDR3 nucleotides read TGTGCCAGTAGTATAGTGCGGACAGATAATTCACCCCTCCACTTT. The chain links TRBV19 to TRBJ1-6; D might be TRBD1 (6 bases). Germline V lookup: CDR1 LNHDA, CDR2 SQIVND (reference sequence). The CDR3 loop spans 15 amino acids. The V end lost 1 base, the J end lost 5 bases, and 9 bases lay between the germline ends.

The genes are TRBV19 and TRBJ1-1; 9 bases agree with TRBD1. There are 12 residues in the CDR3. Germline V gene lookup returns CDR1 LNHDA and CDR2 SQIVND (reference sequence). V dropped 9 bases and J dropped 5; count of bases not matched to a gene: 4. The CDR3 loop is CASRQGDTEAFF. DNA for the CDR3: TGTGCCAGCCGACAGGGGGATACTGAAGCTTTCTTT.

This clonotype was detected ten times or more. V gene TRBV20-1 combines with J gene TRBJ2-5; D is possibly TRBD2 (6 bases). Germline V gene data show CDR1 as DFQATT and CDR2 as SNEGSKA (reference sequence). This CDR3 is 15 amino acids long. The ends were cut back, 3 bases at V and 1 base at J, with 15 bases in the middle. In DNA form, the CDR3 reads TGCAGTGCTAGTCCCCTGATAGCGGCCCAAGAGACCCAGTACTTC. Amino acid sequence: CSASPLIAAQETQYF.

The V and J genes are TRBV6-5 and TRBJ1-4; 8 nucleotides agree with TRBD1. CDR1 and CDR2 from the germline V gene are MNHEY and SVGAGI. The CDR3 extends over 14 amino acids. V lost 2 bases, J lost 6 bases, and 2 bases stayed unmatched. The CDR3 bases are TGTGCCAGCAGTTACGGACAGGGTTATGAAAAACTGTTTTTT. Protein: CASSYGQGYEKLFF.

This clonotype was seen more than once but under ten times. J is TRBJ1-1 and V is TRBV4-2; D unclear. Germline assignment: CDR1 LGHNA and CDR2 YNFKEQ. This CDR3 has 15 residues. Trimming removed 0 bases at V and 5 bases at J, with 13 bases between. The CDR3 loop reads CASSQELALWTEAFF. The CDR3 coding sequence is TGTGCCAGCAGCCAAGAATTGGCGCTATGGACTGAAGCTTTCTTT.

This clonotype was counted between two and nine times. The CDR3 nucleotides read TGTGCCAGCAGTTTATATGAAAGCATTGAGCAGTTCTTC. Translated, it gives CASSLYESIEQFF. This sequence joins TRBV12-3 or TRBV12-4 and TRBJ2-1, with unresolved D. Trimming left V 2 bases short and J 9 bases short, with 11 bases between. The CDR3 sequence is 13 residues long.

V gene TRBV7-3 combines with J gene TRBJ2-2; 8 bases match TRBD2. Germline assignment: CDR1 SGHTA and CDR2 FQGTGA. V lost 5 bases, J lost 3 bases, and 8 bases stayed unmatched. This CDR3 region has 16 residues. CDR3 DNA: TGTGCCAGCAGCGAGCAGCGGGGGACGTACACCGGGGAGCTGTTTTTT. Amino acids: CASSEQRGTYTGELFF. The complete variable domain, with remaining parts taken from reference TRBV7-3 and TRBJ2-2, reads GAGVSQTPSNKVTEKGKYVELRCDPISGHTALYWYRQSLGQGPEFLIYFQGTGAADDSGLPNDRFFAVRPEGSVSTLKIQRTERGDSAVYLCASSEQRGTYTGELFFGEGSRLTVL.

The table lists this clonotype with a few counts. This chain uses TRBV5-1 with TRBJ2-2; 7 positions match TRBD1. This CDR3 is 15 amino acids long. With V trimmed by 4 bases and J by 4 bases, 7 bases remained unmatched. Germline V gene data show CDR1 as SGHRS and CDR2 as YFSETQ. The CDR3 DNA reads as TGCGCCAGCAGCCGAGGACAGGTGGTCACCGGGGAGCTGTTTTTT. This gives the protein CASSRGQVVTGELFF.

The rearrangement uses TRBV7-9 and TRBJ2-2; 8 bases line up with TRBD2. Looked up from germline, CDR1 is SEHNR and CDR2 is FQNEAQ (reference sequence). With V trimmed by 1 base and J by 4 bases, 2 bases remained unmatched. The CDR3 has 15 residues. This chain's CDR3 is CASSLVAGFTGELFF. CDR3 in DNA: TGTGCCAGCAGCTTAGTAGCGGGGTTCACCGGGGAGCTGTTTTTT.

This clonotype was seen more than once but under ten times. This sequence joins TRBV6-2 or TRBV6-3 and TRBJ1-5; perhaps TRBD1 as D (5 bases). The V end was cut by 6 bases, the J end by 6 bases, with 15 bases between. Germline CDR1 is MNHEY and CDR2 is SVGEGT. The CDR3 has 14 residues. This CDR3 reads CASSTRRAGQPQHF. The CDR3 DNA reads TGTGCCAGCAGCACGCGCAGGGCGGGTCAGCCCCAGCATTTT.

This clonotype appeared a few times. This chain connects TRBV4-3 to TRBJ2-7; TRBD1 matches at 9 bases. The germline gives CDR1 LGHNA, CDR2 YSLEER. Losses at the gene ends were 1 base for V and 5 bases for J; bases not matched to a gene: 9. The CDR3 runs to 16 residues. CDR3 sequence: CASSQARWDRDHEQYV. DNA for the CDR3: TGCGCCAGCAGCCAAGCCCGATGGGACAGGGACCACGAGCAGTACGTC.

This clonotype was seen many times. This chain links TRBV12-3 or TRBV12-4 with TRBJ2-7, with a weak D call TRBD2 (6 bases). The CDR3 sequence is 14 residues long. Trimming stripped 5 bases from V and 5 bases from J, with 16 bases between. The CDR3 DNA reads TGTGCCAGCAGTAGGACCGGGAGCGACCACGAGCAGTACTTC. Translating it yields CASSRTGSDHEQYF.

The rearrangement joins TRBV18 to TRBJ1-4, with 7 bases identical to TRBD1. With 3 bases clipped from V and 8 bases from J, the junction kept 12 bases outside the gene matches. CDR3 length equals 16 residues. Germline CDR1 KGHSH, CDR2 LQKENI. The CDR3 protein is CASSPSTGVYGEKLFF. As DNA, the CDR3 is TGTGCCAGCTCACCTAGTACAGGGGTCTACGGAGAAAAACTGTTTTTT.

This clonotype was picked up a small number of times. The gene calls are TRBV10-3 and TRBJ2-5, with D unclear. The CDR3 has 13 residues. In germline, CDR1 is ENHRY, CDR2 SYGVKD. The V end was cut by 2 bases, the J end by 3 bases, with 7 bases between. The CDR3 sequence: CAISERREETQYF. CDR3 nucleotide sequence: TGTGCCATCAGTGAGAGGCGAGAAGAGACCCAGTACTTC.